This TCR beta chain is drawn from a study of cytomegalovirus exposure and HLA in healthy donors. The germline V gene has CDR1 MNHNS and CDR2 SASEGT. The CDR3 is made up of 15 amino acids. Vbeta (60) and Jbeta (13) primers were used in the PCR. Some clones are missing from TCRdb's copy, which holds only in-frame ones; the method was immunoSEQ multiplex PCR. This table has 180,000 or so clones, about four fifths appearing once. The specimen was PBMCs. The chain couples TRBV6-1 to TRBJ2-5; 9 nucleotides match TRBD2. The DNA end is a closer match to TRBJ2-7, so the J assignment may be wrong. The TCR originated in a male donor in good health and CMV-seronegative. The CDR3 DNA follows: TGTGCCAGCAGTGTGGCTAGCGGGACTTTCTACGAGCAGTACTTC. It is translated as CASSVASGTFYEQYF.